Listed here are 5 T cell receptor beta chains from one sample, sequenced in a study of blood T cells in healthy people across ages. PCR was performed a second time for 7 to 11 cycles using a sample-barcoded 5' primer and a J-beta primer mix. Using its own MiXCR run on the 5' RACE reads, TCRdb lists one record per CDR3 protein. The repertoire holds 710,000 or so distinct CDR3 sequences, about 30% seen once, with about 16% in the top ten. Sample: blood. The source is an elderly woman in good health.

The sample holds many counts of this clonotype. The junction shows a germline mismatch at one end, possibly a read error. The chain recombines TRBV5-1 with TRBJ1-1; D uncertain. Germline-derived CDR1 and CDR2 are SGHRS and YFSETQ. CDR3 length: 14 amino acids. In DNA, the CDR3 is TGTGCCAGCAGTTCCGCGAGGGCGAGCACTGAAGCTTTCTTT. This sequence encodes CASSSARASTEAFF. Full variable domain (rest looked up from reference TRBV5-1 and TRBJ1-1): KAGVTQTPRYLIKTRGQQVTLSCSPISGHRSVSWYQQTPGQGLQFLFEYFSETQRNKGNFPGRFSGRQFSNSRSEMNVSTLELGDSALYLCASSSARASTEAFFGQGTRLTVV.

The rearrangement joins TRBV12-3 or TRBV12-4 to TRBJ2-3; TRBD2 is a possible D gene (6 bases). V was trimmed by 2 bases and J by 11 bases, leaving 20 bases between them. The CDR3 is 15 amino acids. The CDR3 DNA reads TGTGCCAGCAGTTTACGGGCGGGAAACACAGATGTGCAGTATTTT. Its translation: CASSLRAGNTDVQYF.

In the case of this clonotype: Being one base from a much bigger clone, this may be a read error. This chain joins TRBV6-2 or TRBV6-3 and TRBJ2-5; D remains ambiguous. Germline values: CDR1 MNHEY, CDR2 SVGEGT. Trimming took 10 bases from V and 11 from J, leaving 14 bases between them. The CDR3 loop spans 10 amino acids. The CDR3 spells CANLGYEQYF. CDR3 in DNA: TGTGCCAACCTGGGGTATGAGCAGTACTTC.

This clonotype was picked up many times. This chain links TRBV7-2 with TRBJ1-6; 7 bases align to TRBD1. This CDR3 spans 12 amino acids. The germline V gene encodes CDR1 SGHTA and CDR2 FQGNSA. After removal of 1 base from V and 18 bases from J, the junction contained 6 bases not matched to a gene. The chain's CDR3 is CASSLVGQASHF. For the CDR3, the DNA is TGTGCCAGCAGCTTAGTAGGACAGGCCTCCCACTTT.

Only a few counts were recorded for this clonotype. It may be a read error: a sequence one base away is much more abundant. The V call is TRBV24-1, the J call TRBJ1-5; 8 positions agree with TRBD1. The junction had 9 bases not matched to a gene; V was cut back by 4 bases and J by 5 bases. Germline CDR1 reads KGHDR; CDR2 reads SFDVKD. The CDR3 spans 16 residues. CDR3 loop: CATSDHVGQGDQPQHF. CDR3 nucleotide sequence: TGTGCCACCAGTGACCACGTAGGACAGGGCGATCAGCCCCAGCATTTT.